This record looks at one TCR beta chain sequence and its context. The sample is drawn from a study of radiation and T cells in renal cell carcinoma. Sequenced by immunoSEQ multiplex PCR; TCRdb stores in-frame clones only, minus some. The profile covers around 100,000 clones, with roughly 82% appearing a single time and approximately 7.7% taken by the ten largest. Specified time point: blood 4 weeks post-SBRT, at nephrectomy. Treatment defined: 15 Gy SBRT to primary tumor, nephrectomy 4 weeks later. Nephrectomy followed 15 Gy stereotactic body radiation by 4 weeks. Radiation-treated patients gave blood at baseline, week 2 and week 4. The tumor was a clear cell renal cell carcinoma. Trimming pared 6 bases from V and 5 bases from J, leaving 14 bases between. This CDR3 has 13 residues.

The V and J genes are TRBV6-7 and TRBJ2-7; D possibly matches TRBD1 or TRBD2 (6 bases each). TRBV6-7 is labeled an ORF, and its function is uncertain. The sequence came from a man between 60 and 75 years old with renal cell carcinoma. The sample was blood, taken from a patient whose treatment included radiotherapy and nephrectomy. The CDR3 loop is CASRPGGRDEQYF. The CDR3 DNA follows: TGTGCCAGCAGGCCCGGGGGCCGGGACGAGCAGTACTTC.